Each of the 23 T cell receptor beta chains below was sequenced from the same sample in a study of T cells in Graves' hyperthyroidism and ophthalmopathy. TCR beta CDR3 regions were amplified from RNA. Using the HTBI primer set, a first-round RT-PCR was run on the TCR CDR3. TCRdb used MiXCR to reprocess the multiplex PCR reads, holding one entry per CDR3 protein. The data show around 700,000 distinct CDR3 sequences, 18% seen once. Sequencing used blood. The source of these receptors is a woman aged 45 to 65 with Graves' hyperthyroidism that later progressed to Graves' ophthalmopathy.

This chain links TRBV10-3 with TRBJ2-7, with D possibly being TRBD1 (5 bases). V lost 2 bases to trimming and J lost 0 bases, with 8 bases between them. CDR1 is ENHRY, CDR2 SYGVKD, per germline. CDR3 length: 14 amino acids. The CDR3 DNA is TGTGCCATCAGTGAGAAAGGGGACTCCTACGAGCAGTACTTC. It is translated as CAISEKGDSYEQYF.

As concerns this clonotype: The junction shows a germline mismatch at one end, possibly a read error. The rearrangement uses TRBV7-9 and TRBJ1-2, with unresolved D. The V gene's germline CDR1 is SEHNR and CDR2 FQNEAQ (reference sequence). This CDR3 spans 16 amino acids. In DNA, the CDR3 is TGTGCCGGCAGCTTAGCGCTTTCGGAGCCGTACTATGGCTACACCTTC. It translates to CAGSLALSEPYYGYTF.

The V gene is TRBV4-1, the J gene TRBJ2-1, with 9 bases fitting TRBD1. This CDR3 has 16 residues. V dropped 3 bases and J dropped 4; count of bases not matched to a gene: 7. Per the germline V gene, CDR1 is MGHRA and CDR2 is YSYEKL. The CDR3 protein is CASSQMGQGAYNEQFF. CDR3 nucleotides: TGCGCCAGCAGCCAGATGGGACAGGGAGCGTACAATGAGCAGTTCTTC.

The gene calls are TRBV6-2 or TRBV6-3 and TRBJ1-1; 9 bases match TRBD1. This CDR3 is 16 amino acids long. The germline gives CDR1 MNHEY, CDR2 SVGEGT. The V segment lost 6 bases and the J segment 1 base; nucleotides outside the gene matches: 9. The CDR3 sequence is CASRNRGLTENTEAFF. DNA of the CDR3: TGTGCCAGCAGAAACAGGGGGCTTACGGAGAACACTGAAGCTTTCTTT.

This clonotype was counted between two and nine times. This chain joins TRBV6-1 and TRBJ1-5; D uncertain. The CDR3 extends over 14 amino acids. CDR1 is MNHNS, CDR2 SASEGT, per germline. V shed 10 bases and J shed 0 bases, with 13 bases lying between them. The CDR3, as DNA: TGTGCCACCACGGACGAAACTAGCAATCAGCCCCAGCATTTT. Its translation: CATTDETSNQPQHF.

The J gene is TRBJ2-5, the V gene TRBV5-4; D call uncertain. Germline CDR1 is SGHNT and CDR2 is YYREEE (reference sequence). The CDR3 is 14 residues long. The V end was cut by 4 bases, the J end by 1 base, with 11 bases between. In nucleotides, the CDR3 is TGTGCCAGCAGCAAGGCCGGCGGCCAAGAGACCCAGTACTTC. This sequence encodes CASSKAGGQETQYF.

This chain joins TRBV9 and TRBJ2-1; 7 bases align to TRBD2. Germline-derived CDR1 and CDR2 are SGDLS and YYNGEE. V dropped 7 bases and J dropped 3; count of bases not matched to a gene: 7. The CDR3 has 14 amino acids. CDR3: CASAASGDYNEQFF. The CDR3 nucleotides read TGTGCCAGCGCCGCTAGCGGCGACTACAATGAGCAGTTCTTC.

Points on this clonotype: One end of the junction does not line up with germline, which may come from a read error. The chain joins TRBV18 to TRBJ1-2; possible D gene TRBD1, 5 bases. This CDR3 comprises 17 residues. Germline lookup yields CDR1 KGHSH and CDR2 LQKENI. The CDR3 nucleotides are TGCGCCAGCTCACCCCGGATGGGGCGGGACGAGGGGTATGGCTACACCTTC. Its protein is CASSPRMGRDEGYGYTF. Together with reference TRBV18 and TRBJ1-2, the CDR3 gives the full variable domain: NAGVMQNPRHLVRRRGQEARLRCSPMKGHSHVYWYRQLPEEGLKFMVYLQKENIIDESGMPKERFSAEFPKEGPSILRIQQVVRGDSAAYFCASSPRMGRDEGYGYTFGSGTRLTVV.

A few counts support this clonotype. J is TRBJ1-1 and V is TRBV6-1; tentative D call: TRBD1 (5 bases). The germline gives CDR1 MNHNS, CDR2 SASEGT. With 8 bases removed from V and 4 bases from J, the gap between germline ends came to 11 bases. The CDR3 sequence is 12 residues long. DNA of the CDR3: TGTGCCAGCCGCGGGGGGTCCACTGAAGCTTTCTTT. Its translation is CASRGGSTEAFF.

In this sample, this clonotype turned up a few times. The chain recombines TRBV29-1 with TRBJ2-7; D tentatively fits TRBD1 or TRBD2 (6 bases each). This CDR3 is 13 amino acids long. The germline V gene encodes CDR1 SQVTM and CDR2 ANQGSEA. Between the trimmed V and J ends, which lost 7 bases and 0 bases, there was a span of 13 bases. The CDR3 DNA reads as TGCAGCGGGGGGGACACCGACTCCTACGAGCAGTACTTC. It translates to CSGGDTDSYEQYF.

This clonotype was picked up many times. The rearrangement links TRBV11-1 to TRBJ2-3; 8 nucleotides agree with TRBD1. The CDR3 sequence is 14 residues long. J was trimmed by 8 bases and V by 3 bases; bases with no gene match: 7. The germline V gene has CDR1 SGHAT and CDR2 FQDESV (reference sequence). CDR3 in DNA: TGTGCCAGCAGCTTGGACAGGGCGAGGACTACGCAGTATTTT. Residues: CASSLDRARTTQYF.

Only a few counts were recorded for this clonotype. The V call is TRBV6-1, the J call TRBJ2-3; D might be TRBD1 or TRBD2, each matching 5 bases. V was cut by 8 bases and J by 2 bases, with 17 bases left in between. This CDR3 comprises 15 residues. Germline V gene lookup returns CDR1 MNHNS and CDR2 SASEGT. The DNA of the CDR3 is TGTGCCAGCCAGCTTGACGTCGGGGCCACAGATACGCAGTATTTT. It specifies CASQLDVGATDTQYF.

In its sample, this clonotype was seen a few times. The V call is TRBV10-1, the J call TRBJ2-2, with 9 bases that match TRBD1. In germline, CDR1 is WNHNN, CDR2 SYGVQD (reference sequence). The ends lost 2 bases at V and 2 bases at J; junction bases unmatched: 6. The CDR3 loop spans 17 amino acids. The CDR3 region has the DNA TGCGCCAGCAGTGAGATGGTGACAGGGGGAAACACCGGGGAGCTGTTTTTT. Amino acids: CASSEMVTGGNTGELFF.

V usage is TRBV20-1 and J usage is TRBJ2-5; no clear D gene. This CDR3 has 13 amino acids. Germline CDR1 and CDR2: DFQATT and SNEGSKA (reference sequence). Trimming pared 3 bases from V and 2 bases from J, leaving 10 bases between. In nucleotides, the CDR3 is TGCAGTGCTAGCACGGCAGTTCAAGAGACCCAGTACTTC. Protein product: CSASTAVQETQYF.

There are many counts of this clonotype. The chain couples TRBV18 to TRBJ1-2; D gene ambiguous. Trimming shortened V by 6 bases and J by 2 bases, and 16 bases separated the two germline ends. The CDR3 has 15 amino acids. Germline CDR1 is KGHSH and CDR2 is LQKENI. This CDR3 is CASSPTGFVNYGYTF. CDR3 coding DNA: TGTGCCAGCTCCCCGACGGGGTTCGTGAACTATGGCTACACCTTC.

The chain has TRBV30 and TRBJ1-2; 9 bases are shared with TRBD1. J lost 2 bases, V lost 3 bases, and 7 bases had no gene match. The CDR3 sequence is 15 residues long. CDR1 and CDR2 (germline): GTSNPN, SVGIG (reference sequence). The CDR3 protein is CAWSPGQGFNYGYTF. CDR3 nucleotides: TGTGCCTGGAGCCCCGGACAGGGGTTCAACTATGGCTACACCTTC.

This clonotype was found many times. The chain has TRBV27 and TRBJ2-7, with 12 bases fitting TRBD1. The CDR3 consists of 14 residues. Germline trimming cut 5 bases from V and 7 bases from J; bases unmatched to any gene: 6. Germline V gene data show CDR1 as MNHEY and CDR2 as SMNVEV (reference sequence). CDR3 nucleotides: TGTGCCAGCAGTCAAGGGGACAGGGGGCGTGAGCAGTACTTC. Protein sequence: CASSQGDRGREQYF.

This clonotype appeared many times. This chain links TRBV20-1 with TRBJ2-7, with D possibly matching TRBD2 (5 bases). The CDR3 totals 15 residues. The V and J ends lost 3 bases and 0 bases respectively, with 15 bases between them. Per the germline V gene, CDR1 is DFQATT and CDR2 is SNEGSKA (reference sequence). In DNA form, the CDR3 reads TGCAGTGCTAGCGTCTCACGGAGGACCTCCTACGAGCAGTACTTC. Translation: CSASVSRRTSYEQYF.

V usage is TRBV18 and J usage is TRBJ2-3; D could derive from TRBD1 or TRBD2 (5 bases each). Trimming removed 6 bases from V and 6 bases from J, with 16 bases in between. Germline V gene sequence: CDR1 KGHSH, CDR2 LQKENI. The CDR3 sequence is 14 residues long. CDR3 sequence reads: CASSRTRRGDTQYF. The CDR3 nucleotides read TGTGCCAGCTCCCGGACACGCCGAGGGGATACGCAGTATTTT.

The sample holds a few counts of this clonotype. The chain is built from TRBV18 and TRBJ2-5; 8 nucleotides agree with TRBD1. The V gene's germline CDR1 is KGHSH and CDR2 LQKENI. J was trimmed by 6 bases and V by 1 base; bases with no gene match: 7. CDR3 length equals 15 residues. CDR3 bases: TGTGCCAGCTCACCACGACGGACAGGGCACAAGACCCAGTACTTC. Amino acids: CASSPRRTGHKTQYF.

The sample holds many counts of this clonotype. This chain links TRBV7-9 with TRBJ2-5; maybe TRBD2 (6 bases). Trimming removed 3 bases from V and 4 bases from J, with 9 bases in between. The CDR3 is 13 amino acids. Germline assignment: CDR1 SEHNR and CDR2 FQNEAQ (reference sequence). The CDR3 sequence is CASSLAGSETQYF. DNA of the CDR3: TGTGCCAGCAGCTTGGCGGGGTCAGAGACCCAGTACTTC.

This clonotype has a count of ten or more. V gene TRBV7-8 combines with J gene TRBJ1-1; no firm D call. V was clipped by 0 bases and J by 1 base, with 6 bases between them. The CDR3 extends over 14 amino acids. CDR1 is SGHVS, CDR2 FQNEAQ, per germline. The CDR3 region is CASSLASRNTEAFF. The CDR3 nucleotides are TGTGCCAGCAGCTTAGCGAGTCGGAACACTGAAGCTTTCTTT.

This clonotype has a count of ten or more. The J gene is TRBJ1-1, the V gene TRBV4-2; tentatively, D is TRBD1 (6 bases). CDR1 and CDR2 (germline): LGHNA, YNFKEQ. This CDR3 has 17 residues. The germline V and J ends were trimmed by 0 bases and 1 base, with 15 bases remaining between them. CDR3 nucleotides: TGTGCCAGCAGCCAAGAGAGGCGATGGACAGCGAACACTGAAGCTTTCTTT. It translates to CASSQERRWTANTEAFF.